This TCR beta chain comes out of a study of T cell changes during pregnancy in multiple sclerosis (dated by TCRdb to between 2018 and 2021). For the wider study: The study looked at changes in the T cell repertoire across pregnancy in women with multiple sclerosis.

The library was produced with the immunoSEQ multiplex PCR assay. TCRdb obtained this table from immuneACCESS and retained in-frame rearrangements with V and J assigned. These tables miss some clones; where compared with another copy, unresolved V genes account for less than half of the shortfall, and the remainder is unexplained. The sample includes about 41,000 clones, with 94% observed a single time. In total, the top ten clones hold 7% to 8.5% of the sample. Points on this clone: Its antigen is still unknown. Base-call qualities are not available, and no considerably larger clone is one nucleotide away.

This receptor was identified in a female donor with multiple sclerosis, enrolled in a pregnancy study. The input for sequencing was CD8+ T cells from peripheral blood mononuclear cells, taken in the third trimester of pregnancy.

In nucleotides, the sequence is TGTGCCAGCAGCGTAGCAGGGGGGAACACTGAAGCTTTCTTT. It translates as CASSVAGGNTEAFF. The chain is made from TRBV9 and TRBJ1-1, and 7 junctional nucleotides match TRBD1. Its CDR3 holds 14 amino acids, cysteine through phenylalanine. Only CDR3 DNA remains: 42 bases, in frame from the first base. Unmatched junction bases come to 0, with V trimmed by 0 bases and J by 1 base. The germline V gene sets CDR1 to SGDLS and CDR2 to YYNGEE.